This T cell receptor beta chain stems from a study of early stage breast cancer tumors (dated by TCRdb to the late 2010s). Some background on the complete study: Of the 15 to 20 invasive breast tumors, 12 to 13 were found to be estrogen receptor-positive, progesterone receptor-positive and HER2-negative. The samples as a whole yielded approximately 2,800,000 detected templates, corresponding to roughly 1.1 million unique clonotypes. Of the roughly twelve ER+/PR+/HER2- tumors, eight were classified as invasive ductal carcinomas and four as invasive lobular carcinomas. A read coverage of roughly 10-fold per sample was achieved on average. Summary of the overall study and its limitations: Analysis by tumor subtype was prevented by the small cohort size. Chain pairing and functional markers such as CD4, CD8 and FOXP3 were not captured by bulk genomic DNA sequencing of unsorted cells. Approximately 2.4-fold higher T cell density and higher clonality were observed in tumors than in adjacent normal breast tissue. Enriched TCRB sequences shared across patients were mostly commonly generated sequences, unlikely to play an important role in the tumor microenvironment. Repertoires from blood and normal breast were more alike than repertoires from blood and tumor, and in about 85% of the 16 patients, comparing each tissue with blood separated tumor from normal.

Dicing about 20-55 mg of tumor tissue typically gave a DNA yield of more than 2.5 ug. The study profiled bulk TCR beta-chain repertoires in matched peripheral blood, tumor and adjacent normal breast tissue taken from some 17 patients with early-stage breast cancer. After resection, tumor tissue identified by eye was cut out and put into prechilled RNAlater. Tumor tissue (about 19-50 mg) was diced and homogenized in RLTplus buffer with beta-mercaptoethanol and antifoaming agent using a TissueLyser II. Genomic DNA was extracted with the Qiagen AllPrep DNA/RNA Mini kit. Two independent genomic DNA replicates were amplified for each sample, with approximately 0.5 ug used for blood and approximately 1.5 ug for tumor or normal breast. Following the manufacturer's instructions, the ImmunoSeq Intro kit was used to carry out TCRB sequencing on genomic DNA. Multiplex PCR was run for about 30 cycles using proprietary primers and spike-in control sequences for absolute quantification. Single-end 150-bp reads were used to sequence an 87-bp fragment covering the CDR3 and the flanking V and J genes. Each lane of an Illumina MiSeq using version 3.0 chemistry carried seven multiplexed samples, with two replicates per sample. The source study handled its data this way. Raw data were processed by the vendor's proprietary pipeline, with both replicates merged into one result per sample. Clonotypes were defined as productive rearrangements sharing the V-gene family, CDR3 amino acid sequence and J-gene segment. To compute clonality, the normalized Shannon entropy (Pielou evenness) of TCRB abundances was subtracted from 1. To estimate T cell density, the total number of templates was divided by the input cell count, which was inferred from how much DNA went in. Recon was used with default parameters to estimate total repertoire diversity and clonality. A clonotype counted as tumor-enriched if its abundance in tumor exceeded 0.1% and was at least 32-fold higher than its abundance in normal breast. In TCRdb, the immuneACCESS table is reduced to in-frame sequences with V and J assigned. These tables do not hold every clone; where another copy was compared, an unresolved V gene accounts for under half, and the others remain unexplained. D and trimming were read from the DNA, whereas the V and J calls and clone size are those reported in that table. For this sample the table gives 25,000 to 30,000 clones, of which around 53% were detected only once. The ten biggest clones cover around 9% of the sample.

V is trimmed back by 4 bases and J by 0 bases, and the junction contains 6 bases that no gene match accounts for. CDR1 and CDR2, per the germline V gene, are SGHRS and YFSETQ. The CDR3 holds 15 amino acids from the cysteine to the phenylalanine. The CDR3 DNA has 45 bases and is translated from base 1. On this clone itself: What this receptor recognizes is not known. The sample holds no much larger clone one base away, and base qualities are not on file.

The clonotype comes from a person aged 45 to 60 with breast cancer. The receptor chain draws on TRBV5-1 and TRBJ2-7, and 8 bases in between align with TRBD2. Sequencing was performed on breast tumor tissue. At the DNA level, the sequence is TGCGCCAGCAGCCCGAGCGGACTAGCCTCCTACGAGCAGTACTTC. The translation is CASSPSGLASYEQYF. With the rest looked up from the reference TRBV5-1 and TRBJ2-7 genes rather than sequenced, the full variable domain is KAGVTQTPRYLIKTRGQQVTLSCSPISGHRSVSWYQQTPGQGLQFLFEYFSETQRNKGNFPGRFSGRQFSNSRSEMNVSTLELGDSALYLCASSPSGLASYEQYFGPGTRLTVT.